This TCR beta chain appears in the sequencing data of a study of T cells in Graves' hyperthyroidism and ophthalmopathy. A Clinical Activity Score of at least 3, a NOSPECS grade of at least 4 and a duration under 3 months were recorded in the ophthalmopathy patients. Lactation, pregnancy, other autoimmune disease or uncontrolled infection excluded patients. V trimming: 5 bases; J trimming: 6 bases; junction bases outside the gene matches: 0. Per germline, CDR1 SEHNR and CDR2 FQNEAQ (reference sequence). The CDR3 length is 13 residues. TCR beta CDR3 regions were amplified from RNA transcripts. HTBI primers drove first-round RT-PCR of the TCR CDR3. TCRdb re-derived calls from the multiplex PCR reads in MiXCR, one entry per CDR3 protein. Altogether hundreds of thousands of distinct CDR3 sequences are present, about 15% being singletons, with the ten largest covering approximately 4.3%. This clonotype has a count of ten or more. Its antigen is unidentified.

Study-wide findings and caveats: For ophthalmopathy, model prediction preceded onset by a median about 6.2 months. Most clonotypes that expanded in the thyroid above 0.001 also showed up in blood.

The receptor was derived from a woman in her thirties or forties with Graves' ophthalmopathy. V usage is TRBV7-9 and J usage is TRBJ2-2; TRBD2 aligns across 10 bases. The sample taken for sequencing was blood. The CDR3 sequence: CASSGLAAGELFF. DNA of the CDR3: TGTGCCAGCAGCGGACTAGCGGCCGGGGAGCTGTTTTTT. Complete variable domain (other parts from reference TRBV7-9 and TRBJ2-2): DTGVSQNPRHKITKRGQNVTFRCDPISEHNRLYWYRQTLGQGPEFLTYFQNEAQLEKSRLLSDRFSAERPKGSFSTLEIQRTEQGDSAMYLCASSGLAAGELFFGEGSRLTVL.